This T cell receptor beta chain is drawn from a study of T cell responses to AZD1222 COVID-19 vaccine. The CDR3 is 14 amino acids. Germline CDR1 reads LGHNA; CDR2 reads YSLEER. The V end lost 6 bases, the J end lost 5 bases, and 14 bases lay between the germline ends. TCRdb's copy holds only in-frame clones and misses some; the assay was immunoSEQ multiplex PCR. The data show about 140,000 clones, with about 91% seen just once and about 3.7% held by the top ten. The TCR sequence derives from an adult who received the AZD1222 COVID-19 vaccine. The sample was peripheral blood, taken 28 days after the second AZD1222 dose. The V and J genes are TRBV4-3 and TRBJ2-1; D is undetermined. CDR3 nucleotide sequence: TGCGCCAGCAGTCCTTTCTCTTCCCACAATGAGCAGTTCTTC. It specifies CASSPFSSHNEQFF.